The 14 T cell receptor beta chains listed next were all sequenced from one sample in a study of T cells after yellow fever vaccination (dated by TCRdb to the late 2010s). Receptors were amplified or captured by 5' RACE. The sample was run on an Illumina NovaSeq 6000. Through fastp at Q25 and MiXCR, TCRdb rebuilt clones from the public reads, retaining in-frame beta chains. Every CDR3 protein is listed once, alongside the most common genes and DNA of its rows. Counted in this sample were about 350,000 distinct CDR3 sequences; about 12% of them appeared once. About 3% of the sample comes from the top ten. Reading the label with the study, this specimen's treatment or condition is: live attenuated yellow fever vaccine strain. Sample: CD4+ T cells sorted from PBMCs, taken 15 days after the yellow fever booster vaccination. These receptor sequences come from a man aged 18 to 29 who received the YFV17D yellow fever vaccine.

This CDR3 reads CASSPWGQGNQPQHF. CDR3 DNA: TGTGCCAGTAGTCCCTGGGGACAGGGCAATCAGCCCCAGCATTTT. The V call is TRBV19, the J call TRBJ1-5, with TRBD1 identical over 8 bases. CDR1 is LNHDA and CDR2 is SQIVND in the germline V gene (reference sequence). The CDR3 loop spans 15 amino acids. Losses at the gene ends were 5 bases for V and 2 bases for J; bases not matched to a gene: 5.

The rearrangement uses TRBV7-9 and TRBJ1-4; D is undetermined. V gave up 3 bases and J gave up 6 bases, with 8 bases separating them. This CDR3 region has 13 residues. Germline values: CDR1 SEHNR, CDR2 FQNEAQ (reference sequence). CDR3 amino acids: CASSFRRDEKLFF. In DNA form, the CDR3 reads TGTGCCAGCAGCTTTAGGAGGGATGAAAAACTGTTTTTT.

This chain connects TRBV4-2 to TRBJ2-1; D unclear. Germline V lookup: CDR1 LGHNA, CDR2 YNFKEQ. V lost 1 base and J 0 bases, leaving 10 bases between the germline ends. CDR3 length: 16 residues. This CDR3 is CASSQADSSSYNEQFF. CDR3 sequence (DNA): TGTGCCAGCAGCCAAGCCGACTCGAGCTCCTACAATGAGCAGTTCTTC.

This clonotype appeared a few times. V gene TRBV20-1 combines with J gene TRBJ2-5, with 9 positions matching TRBD2. The CDR3 totals 14 residues. Losses at the gene ends were 2 bases for V and 2 bases for J; bases not matched to a gene: 3. Germline V gene data show CDR1 as DFQATT and CDR2 as SNEGSKA (reference sequence). CDR3 DNA sequence: TGCAGTGCTAGACTAGCGGGGATTCAAGAGACCCAGTACTTC. Encoded protein: CSARLAGIQETQYF.

This clonotype was detected only a few times. The chain employs TRBV6-2 or TRBV6-3 and TRBJ2-3, with 11 bases matching TRBD2. V lost 10 bases, J lost 5 bases, and 5 bases stayed unmatched. This CDR3 comprises 13 residues. Germline-derived CDR1 and CDR2 are MNHEY and SVGEGT. As DNA, the CDR3 is TGTGCCACCAGACTAGCGGGGATAGATACGCAGTATTTT. Protein: CATRLAGIDTQYF.

This clonotype has more than one count but fewer than ten. The chain carries TRBV24-1 and TRBJ2-4; 8 positions match TRBD1. Germline V gene sequence: CDR1 KGHDR, CDR2 SFDVKD. The CDR3 extends over 15 amino acids. Trimming at V came to 4 bases and at J to 6 bases, leaving 7 bases not matched to a gene. The CDR3 DNA reads TGTGCCACCAGTGACTCAAGACAGGGGAGAAACATTCAGTACTTC. Translated, it gives CATSDSRQGRNIQYF.

With regard to this clonotype: Compared with germline, one end of the junction differs, possibly owing to a read error. The chain joins TRBV4-1 to TRBJ2-7, with D possibly TRBD2 on 5 matching bases. The CDR3 covers 16 residues. The germline gives CDR1 MGHRA, CDR2 YSYEKL. CDR3 sequence reads: CASSHPRGMSSSEQYF. The CDR3 DNA reads as TGCGCCAGCAGCCACCCGCGAGGGATGAGCTCCTCCGAGCAGTACTTC.

This clonotype appeared many times. The J gene is TRBJ2-5, the V gene TRBV10-3, with D possibly matching TRBD2 (5 bases). There are 13 residues in the CDR3. V shed 4 bases and J shed 5 bases, with 11 bases lying between them. The germline gives CDR1 ENHRY, CDR2 SYGVKD. The CDR3 loop reads CAISGLAGETQYF. The CDR3 DNA sequence: TGTGCCATCAGTGGTCTAGCCGGGGAGACCCAGTACTTC.

This clonotype was picked up many times. The chain has TRBV5-1 and TRBJ2-3; 8 nucleotides match TRBD2. This CDR3 region has 14 residues. V shed 3 bases, J shed 5 bases, and the junction held 5 bases outside the gene matches. Germline V gives CDR1 SGHRS, CDR2 YFSETQ. CDR3 loop: CASSWGTSGDTQYF. CDR3 DNA: TGCGCCAGCAGCTGGGGGACTAGTGGAGATACGCAGTATTTT.

The rearrangement uses TRBV30 and TRBJ1-2; D possibly corresponds to TRBD1 (6 bases). V lost 2 bases and J 7 bases, leaving 14 bases between the germline ends. The germline CDR1 and CDR2 sequences are GTSNPN and SVGIG (reference sequence). The CDR3 is 13 amino acids. The chain's CDR3 is CAWSTDRPAGYTF. CDR3 in DNA: TGTGCCTGGAGTACTGACAGGCCCGCTGGCTACACCTTC.

This clonotype was observed a few times. J is TRBJ2-1 and V is TRBV12-3 or TRBV12-4; 7 bases line up with TRBD2. The junction had 7 bases not matched to a gene; V was cut back by 4 bases and J by 7 bases. The CDR3 loop spans 14 amino acids. CDR3 in DNA: TGTGCCAGCAGTTCCTGGGAGGGAGGGAATGAGCAGTTCTTC. Its translation: CASSSWEGGNEQFF.

The rearrangement joins TRBV12-3 or TRBV12-4 to TRBJ2-6; no firm D call. The ends were cut back, 6 bases at V and 7 bases at J, with 10 bases in the middle. The CDR3 is 13 amino acids. The CDR3 is CASSPLSANVLTF. CDR3 nucleotide sequence: TGTGCCAGCAGCCCTCTCTCAGCCAACGTCCTGACTTTC.

This sequence joins TRBV20-1 and TRBJ1-6; D unclear. V dropped 3 bases and J dropped 7 bases, with 13 bases sitting between them. There are 14 residues in the CDR3. Germline CDR1 DFQATT, CDR2 SNEGSKA (reference sequence). The chain's CDR3 is CSAREVLGNSPLHF. CDR3 bases: TGCAGTGCTAGGGAGGTGTTGGGGAATTCACCCCTCCACTTT.

V gene TRBV6-5 combines with J gene TRBJ2-1; 10 bases are shared with TRBD1. The V gene end was trimmed by 0 bases and the J gene end by 5 bases; junction bases not matched to a gene: 4. Germline V gene data show CDR1 as MNHEY and CDR2 as SVGAGI. The CDR3 has 16 amino acids. CDR3 region: CASSYSTGTGDNEQFF. The DNA for the CDR3 is TGTGCCAGCAGTTACTCTACCGGGACAGGGGACAATGAGCAGTTCTTC.